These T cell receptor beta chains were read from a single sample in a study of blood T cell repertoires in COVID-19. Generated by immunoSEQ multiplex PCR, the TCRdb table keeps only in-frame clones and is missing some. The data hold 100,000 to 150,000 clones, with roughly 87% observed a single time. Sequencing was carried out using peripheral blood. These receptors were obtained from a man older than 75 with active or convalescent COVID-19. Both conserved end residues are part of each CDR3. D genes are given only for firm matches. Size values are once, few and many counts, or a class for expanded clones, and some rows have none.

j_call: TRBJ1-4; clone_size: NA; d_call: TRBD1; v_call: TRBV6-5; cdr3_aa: CASSRQGGDEKLFF; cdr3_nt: TGTGCCAGCAGTCGACAGGGAGGTGATGAAAAACTGTTTTTT
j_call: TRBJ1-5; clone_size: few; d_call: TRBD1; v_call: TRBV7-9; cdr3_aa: CASSFDRAVGQPQHF; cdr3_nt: TGTGCCAGCAGCTTTGACAGGGCAGTAGGTCAGCCCCAGCATTTT
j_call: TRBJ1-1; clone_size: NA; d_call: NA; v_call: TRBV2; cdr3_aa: CASSVISGNTEAFF; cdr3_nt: TGTGCCAGCAGTGTAATATCAGGGAACACTGAAGCTTTCTTT
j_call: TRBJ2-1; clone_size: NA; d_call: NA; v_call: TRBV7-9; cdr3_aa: CASTAKEATNEQFF; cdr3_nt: TGTGCCAGCACCGCAAAAGAGGCGACCAATGAGCAGTTCTTC
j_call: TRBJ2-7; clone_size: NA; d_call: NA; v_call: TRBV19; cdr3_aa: CASSSVVDRRTYEQYF; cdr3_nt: TGTGCCAGTAGTTCGGTGGTGGACAGACGAACCTACGAGCAGTACTTC
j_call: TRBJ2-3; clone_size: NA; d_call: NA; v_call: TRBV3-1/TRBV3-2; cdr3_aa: CASSQDLGRIF; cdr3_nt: TGTGCCAGCAGCCAAGATTTGGGCCGTATATTC
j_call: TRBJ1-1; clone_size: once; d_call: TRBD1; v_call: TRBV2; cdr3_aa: CASSQQGAQGEGAFF; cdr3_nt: TGTGCCAGCAGTCAACAGGGGGCTCAAGGAGAAGGAGCTTTCTTT
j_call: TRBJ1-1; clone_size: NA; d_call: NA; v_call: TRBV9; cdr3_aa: CASSVGTGYGEAFF; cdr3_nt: TGTGCCAGCAGCGTAGGGACGGGGTACGGTGAAGCTTTCTTT
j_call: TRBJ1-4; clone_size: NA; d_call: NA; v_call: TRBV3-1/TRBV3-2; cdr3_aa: CASSQGGVENEKLFF; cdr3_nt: TGTGCCAGCAGCCAAGGGGGGGTAGAAAATGAAAAACTGTTTTTT
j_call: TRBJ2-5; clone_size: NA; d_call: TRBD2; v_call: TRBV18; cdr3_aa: CASSRSSGHQETQYF; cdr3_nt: TGTGCCAGCTCGCGCTCTAGCGGGCATCAAGAGACCCAGTACTTC
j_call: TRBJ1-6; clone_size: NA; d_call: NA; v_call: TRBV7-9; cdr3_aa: CASSLSPTGSPLHF; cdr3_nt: TGTGCCAGCAGCTTAAGTCCCACGGGGTCACCCCTCCACTTT
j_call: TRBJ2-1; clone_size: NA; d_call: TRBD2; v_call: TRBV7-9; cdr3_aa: CASSAWGGVQEQFF; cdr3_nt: TGTGCCAGCAGCGCCTGGGGAGGGGTTCAAGAGCAGTTCTTC
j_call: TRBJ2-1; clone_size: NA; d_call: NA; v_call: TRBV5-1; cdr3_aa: CASSPEGQTYNEQFF; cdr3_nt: TGCGCCAGCAGCCCGGAGGGACAGACTTACAATGAGCAGTTCTTC
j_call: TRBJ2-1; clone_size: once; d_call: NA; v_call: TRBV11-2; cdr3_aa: CASSFRQSSYNEQFF; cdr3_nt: TGTGCCAGCAGCTTTCGACAGAGCTCCTACAATGAGCAGTTCTTC
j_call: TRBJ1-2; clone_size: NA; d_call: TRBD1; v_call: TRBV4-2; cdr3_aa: CASSRQGTNYGYTF; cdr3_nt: TGTGCCAGCAGCCGACAGGGAACTAACTATGGCTACACCTTC
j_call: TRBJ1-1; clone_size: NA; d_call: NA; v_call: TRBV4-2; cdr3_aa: CASRHGALNLEAFF; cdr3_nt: TGTGCCAGCAGACATGGGGCCCTAAACCTCGAAGCTTTCTTT
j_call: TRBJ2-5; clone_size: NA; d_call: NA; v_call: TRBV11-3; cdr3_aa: CASSQGTSETQYF; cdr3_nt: TGTGCCAGCAGCCAGGGCACCTCGGAGACCCAGTACTTC
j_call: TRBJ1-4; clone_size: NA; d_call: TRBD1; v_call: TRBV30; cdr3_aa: CAWSVVDRGNEKLFF; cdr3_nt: TGTGCCTGGAGTGTAGTGGACAGGGGGAATGAAAAACTGTTTTTT
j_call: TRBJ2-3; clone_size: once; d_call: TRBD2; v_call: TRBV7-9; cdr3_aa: CASSFSGGRGTQYF; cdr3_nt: TGTGCCAGCAGCTTTAGCGGGGGTCGTGGTACGCAGTATTTT
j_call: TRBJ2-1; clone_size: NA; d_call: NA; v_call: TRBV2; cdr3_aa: CASGGEVLQGNEQFF; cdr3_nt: TGTGCCAGCGGGGGTGAGGTTTTACAGGGAAATGAGCAGTTCTTC
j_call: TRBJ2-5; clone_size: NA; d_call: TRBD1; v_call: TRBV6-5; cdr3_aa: CASSYFGQGILETQYF; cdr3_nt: TGTGCCAGCAGTTACTTCGGACAGGGGATATTAGAGACCCAGTACTTC
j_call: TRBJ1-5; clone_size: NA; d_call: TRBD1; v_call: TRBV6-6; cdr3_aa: CASRRQGGVNSNQPQHF; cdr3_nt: TGTGCCAGCAGACGACAGGGGGGAGTGAATAGCAATCAGCCCCAGCATTTT
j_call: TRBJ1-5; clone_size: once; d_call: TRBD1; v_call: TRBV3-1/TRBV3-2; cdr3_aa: CASSLGTGGNQPQHF; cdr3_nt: TGTGCCAGCAGCCTAGGGACAGGGGGCAATCAGCCCCAGCATTTT
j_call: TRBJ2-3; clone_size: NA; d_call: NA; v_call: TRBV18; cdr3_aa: CASSPADTQYF; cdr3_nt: TGTGCCAGCTCACCCGCAGATACGCAGTATTTT